Following are 17 T cell receptor beta chains from one sample sequenced in a study of T cells in Graves' hyperthyroidism and ophthalmopathy. Amplified TCR beta CDR3 regions derived from RNA transcripts. RT-PCR in the first round (using the HTBI primer set) targeted the TCR CDR3. Using its own MiXCR run on the multiplex PCR reads, TCRdb lists one record per CDR3 protein. The data hold approximately 430,000 distinct CDR3 sequences, with about a sixth observed a single time. The sample taken for sequencing was blood. Receptors originate from a woman aged 18-29 years with Graves' hyperthyroidism.

This clonotype was counted only a few times. The rearrangement joins TRBV18 to TRBJ1-2, with D uncertain. Between the trimmed V and J ends, which lost 3 bases and 3 bases, there was a span of 17 bases. The germline V gene has CDR1 KGHSH and CDR2 LQKENI. The CDR3 has 16 amino acids. The chain's CDR3 is CASSPRGGSGYYGYTF. The CDR3 DNA follows: TGTGCCAGCTCACCTCGGGGTGGCAGCGGATACTATGGCTACACCTTC.

About this clonotype: A much larger clone differs by one base, so this may be a read error. The V call is TRBV10-3, the J call TRBJ1-1; D remains unclear. The CDR3 has 12 amino acids. Germline CDR1 is ENHRY and CDR2 is SYGVKD. In DNA form, the CDR3 reads TGTGCCGTCAGTGAAGGTTCAGGTGAAGCTTTCTTT. Its protein product is CAVSEGSGEAFF.

This clonotype was seen at least ten times. As DNA, the CDR3 is TGCAGTGCTTCTAGCGGGAGGGCTGCGCGTAATGAGCAGTTCTTC. Protein sequence: CSASSGRAARNEQFF. This sequence joins TRBV20-1 and TRBJ2-1, with 12 nucleotides matching TRBD2. With V trimmed by 5 bases and J by 7 bases, 9 bases remained unmatched. There are 15 residues in the CDR3. The V gene's germline CDR1 is DFQATT and CDR2 SNEGSKA (reference sequence).

In this sample, this clonotype turned up many times. The CDR3 is CASSLWPGRRDGYTF. CDR3 nucleotide sequence: TGTGCCAGCAGCTTATGGCCAGGGAGAAGAGATGGCTACACCTTC. The rearrangement uses TRBV7-3 and TRBJ1-2; TRBD1 is a possible D gene (5 bases). Germline CDR1 and CDR2: SGHTA and FQGTGA. This CDR3 has 15 residues. V lost 2 bases to trimming and J lost 6 bases, with 16 bases between them.

This clonotype was seen repeatedly, ten times or more. The chain is built from TRBV5-1 and TRBJ2-5; 9 bases are shared with TRBD2. The CDR3 sequence is 15 residues long. Germline V gene lookup returns CDR1 SGHRS and CDR2 YFSETQ. V was clipped by 8 bases and J by 5 bases; unmatched bases: 13. This CDR3 reads CASQGGSGSRETQYF. CDR3 coding DNA: TGCGCCAGTCAGGGAGGTAGCGGGAGCAGGGAGACCCAGTACTTC.

The chain carries TRBV6-1 and TRBJ2-1; possibly TRBD1 for D (6 bases). CDR3 size: 15 residues. The germline gives CDR1 MNHNS, CDR2 SASEGT. V lost 1 base, J lost 9 bases, and 16 bases lay in between. As DNA, the CDR3 is TGTGCCAGCAGTGAAGAAGTGGGGGCCCTGGGTGAGCAGTTCTTC. Protein: CASSEEVGALGEQFF.

The rearrangement uses TRBV20-1 and TRBJ2-5; 11 bases are a match to TRBD2. The CDR3 is 18 amino acids. In germline, CDR1 is DFQATT, CDR2 SNEGSKA (reference sequence). V gave up 1 base and J gave up 4 bases; unmatched junction bases: 14. DNA for the CDR3: TGCAGTGCTAGAGCGGGGGGGCTAGCGGGGGGCTTGTCAGAGACCCAGTACTTC. The encoded protein is CSARAGGLAGGLSETQYF.

There are a few counts of this clonotype. V is TRBV18 and J is TRBJ2-2, with D possibly TRBD2 on 6 matching bases. V was clipped by 3 bases and J by 8 bases, with 13 bases between them. CDR1 KGHSH and CDR2 LQKENI come from the germline V gene. CDR3 length: 14 residues. The CDR3 sequence is CASSPPGGAGELFF. CDR3 in DNA: TGTGCCAGCTCACCGCCCGGGGGAGCTGGGGAGCTGTTTTTT.

This clonotype occurred many times. The CDR3 spells CASSARLEETQYF. The CDR3 DNA sequence: TGTGCCAGCAGCGCGAGACTAGAGGAGACCCAGTACTTC. J is TRBJ2-5 and V is TRBV7-9; D is possibly TRBD2 (6 bases). The CDR3 consists of 13 residues. V shed 5 bases and J shed 5 bases, with 12 bases lying between them. The germline gives CDR1 SEHNR, CDR2 FQNEAQ (reference sequence).

This clonotype was observed a few times. V and J are TRBV7-9 and TRBJ1-1; D gene unclear. Trimming cost V 2 bases and J 1 base, with 11 bases left between them. The CDR3 loop spans 15 amino acids. The V gene's germline CDR1 is SEHNR and CDR2 FQNEAQ (reference sequence). CDR3 amino acids: CASSLKGGQNTEAFF. In DNA form, the CDR3 reads TGTGCCAGCAGCTTAAAGGGTGGGCAGAACACTGAAGCTTTCTTT. Full variable domain (outside the CDR3, taken from reference TRBV7-9 and TRBJ1-1): DTGVSQNPRHKITKRGQNVTFRCDPISEHNRLYWYRQTLGQGPEFLTYFQNEAQLEKSRLLSDRFSAERPKGSFSTLEIQRTEQGDSAMYLCASSLKGGQNTEAFFGQGTRLTVV.

At least ten counts were recorded for this clonotype. V is TRBV2 and J is TRBJ2-7, with D possibly being TRBD2 (6 bases). Germline CDR1 and CDR2: SNHLY and FYNNEI. V gave up 8 bases and J gave up 6 bases, with 11 bases separating them. This CDR3 is built from 11 residues. CDR3 in amino acids: CASQEEGEQYF. DNA of the CDR3: TGTGCCAGCCAGGAGGAGGGCGAGCAGTACTTC.

This clonotype came up many times. This chain uses TRBV13 with TRBJ2-3, with a weak D call TRBD2 (6 bases). Between the trimmed V and J ends, which lost 7 bases and 1 base, there was a span of 21 bases. The germline gives CDR1 PRHDT, CDR2 FYEKMQ (reference sequence). CDR3 length: 17 amino acids. DNA of the CDR3: TGTGCCAGCAAGCCCTGGCGGGGTCCCCGCCGCACAGATACGCAGTATTTT. It specifies CASKPWRGPRRTDTQYF.

This clonotype was detected ten times or more. In DNA form, the CDR3 reads TGTGCCAGCAACTCCGAACCGAACACTGAAGCTTTCTTT. This codes for CASNSEPNTEAFF. The V gene is TRBV2, the J gene TRBJ1-1; D remains unclear. The V end was cut by 7 bases, the J end by 1 base, with 10 bases between. CDR1 and CDR2 (germline): SNHLY, FYNNEI. This CDR3 has 13 amino acids.

Of note for this clonotype: A clone one base away is much larger, so this may be a read error. The chain employs TRBV20-1 and TRBJ2-5; D may be TRBD2 (6 bases). The CDR3 totals 11 residues. Per germline, CDR1 DFQATT and CDR2 SNEGSKA (reference sequence). CDR3 bases: TGCAGTGCTATTGCTCGGGAGACCCTGTACTTC. This sequence encodes CSAIARETLYF.

This clonotype has a count of ten or more. The gene calls are TRBV5-5 and TRBJ1-1; no clear D. The CDR3 contains 13 residues. Germline lookup yields CDR1 SGHKS and CDR2 YYEKEE (reference sequence). With 0 bases removed from V and 4 bases from J, the gap between germline ends came to 7 bases. For the CDR3, the DNA is TGTGCCAGCAGCTTGGCCCGGACCACTGAAGCTTTCTTT. This gives the protein CASSLARTTEAFF.

This clonotype has at least ten counts. The V gene is TRBV12-3 or TRBV12-4, the J gene TRBJ2-1; D perhaps matches TRBD2 (7 bases). V lost 6 bases and J 0 bases, leaving 15 bases between the germline ends. CDR3 length equals 16 residues. Written as DNA, the CDR3 is TGTGCCAGCAGCCCCGGGGGGCGGAGCTCCTACAATGAGCAGTTCTTC. This codes for CASSPGGRSSYNEQFF.

Notes on this clonotype: This may be a read error: a much more frequent sequence differs by one nucleotide. This chain links TRBV11-2 with TRBJ1-2; no clear D gene. This CDR3 has 13 residues. In germline, CDR1 is SGHAT, CDR2 FQNNGV. Trimming pared 2 bases from V and 6 bases from J, leaving 10 bases between. This CDR3 reads CASSLFGGNGYTF. For the CDR3, the DNA is TGTGCCAGCAGCTTATTTGGAGGAAATGGCTACACCTTC.